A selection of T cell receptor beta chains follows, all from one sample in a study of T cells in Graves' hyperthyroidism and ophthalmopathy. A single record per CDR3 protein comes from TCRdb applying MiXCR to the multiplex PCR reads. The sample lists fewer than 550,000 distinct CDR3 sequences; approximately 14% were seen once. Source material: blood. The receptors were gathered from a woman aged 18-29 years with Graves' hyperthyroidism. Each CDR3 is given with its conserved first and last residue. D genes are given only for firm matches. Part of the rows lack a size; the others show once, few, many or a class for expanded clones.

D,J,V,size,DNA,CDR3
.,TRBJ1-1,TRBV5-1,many,TGCGCCAGCAGCACCGCTCTGGCGAACACTGAAGCTTTCTTT,CASSTALANTEAFF
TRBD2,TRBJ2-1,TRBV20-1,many,TGCAGTGCTAGAGATTTCCGGGGGGGGACTAGCGTAAATGAGCAGTTCTTC,CSARDFRGGTSVNEQFF
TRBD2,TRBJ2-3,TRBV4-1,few,TGCGCCAGCAGCCAAGAAAGAAACGGGGGGTTCTCTCTGTCAGATACGCAGTATTTT,CASSQERNGGFSLSDTQYF
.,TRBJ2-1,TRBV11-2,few,TGTGCCAGCAGCTTAGGGAGTAGGGTCTGGGACAATGAGCAGTTCTTC,CASSLGSRVWDNEQFF
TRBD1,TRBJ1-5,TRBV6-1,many,TGTGCCAGCAGTGCCTCACTTACCGGGACAGGGGAACAGCCCCAGCATTTT,CASSASLTGTGEQPQHF
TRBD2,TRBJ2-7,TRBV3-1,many,TGTGCCAGCAGCACCGGGCTAGCGGGGGGGCCAAACTCCTACGAGCAGTACTTC,CASSTGLAGGPNSYEQYF
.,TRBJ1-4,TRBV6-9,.,TGTGCCAGCAGTTACAGAGGGGGGCAAAGTGAAAAACTGTTTTTT,CASSYRGGQSEKLFF
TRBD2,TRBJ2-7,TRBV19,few,TGTGCCAGTAGTCGGGCGGCGGGAGCGGTGTACGAGCAGTACTTC,CASSRAAGAVYEQYF
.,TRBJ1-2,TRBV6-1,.,TGTGCCAGCAGCCCAGGGATGAGGGGTGGCTACACCTTC,CASSPGMRGGYTF
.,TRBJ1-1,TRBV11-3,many,TGTGCCAGCAGCGCCTGGGACACGCACACTGAAGCTTTCTTT,CASSAWDTHTEAFF
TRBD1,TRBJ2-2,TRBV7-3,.,TGTGCCAGCAGCCAAATTACCGGGACAGGGGAAACCGGGGAGCTGTTTTTT,CASSQITGTGETGELFF
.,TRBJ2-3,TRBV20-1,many,TGCAGTGCTAGAGTACTTCTGGTCACGGATACGCAGTATTTT,CSARVLLVTDTQYF
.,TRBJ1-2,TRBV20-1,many,TGCAGTGCTAGAGAAACTATTGAAGGACATGGCTACACCTTC,CSARETIEGHGYTF
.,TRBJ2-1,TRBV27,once,TGTGCCAGCACCCCCCCTAGTCCTGCGTCAGGGCCGCAGTTCTTC,CASTPPSPASGPQFF
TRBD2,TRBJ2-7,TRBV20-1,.,TGCAGTGCTAGTAGCGGGAGCCTTTACGAGCAGTACTTC,CSASSGSLYEQYF
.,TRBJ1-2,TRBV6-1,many,TGTGCCAGCAGTTACCTGGAAGGCGGCTACACCTTC,CASSYLEGGYTF